The rows below give T cell receptor beta chains drawn from one sample of a study of cytotoxic CD8 clonotypes in ibrutinib-treated CLL. Here immunoSEQ multiplex PCR was the method, and the copy in TCRdb shows in-frame clones only, minus some. The sample shows roughly 52,000 clones, 53% of them seen only once. This specimen was PBMCs, taken after 12 months of ibrutinib treatment. Every receptor here comes from a human donor with chronic lymphocytic leukemia. Each CDR3 is given with its conserved first and last residue. The order of the fields is clone size, V gene, J gene, D gene, CDR3 DNA, CDR3 protein. D genes are given only for firm matches. Clone sizes are given selectively: once, few, many, or a class where the clone is expanded.

clone size: few
V gene: TRBV6-6
J gene: TRBJ2-4
D gene: NA
CDR3 DNA: TGTGCCAGCAGTTATCTAGAAAACATTCAGTACTTC
CDR3 protein: CASSYLENIQYF

clone size: few
V gene: TRBV18
J gene: TRBJ1-2
D gene: NA
CDR3 DNA: TGTGCCAGCTCACCGGAAGAGAGCTATGGCTACACCTTC
CDR3 protein: CASSPEESYGYTF

clone size: NA
V gene: TRBV19
J gene: TRBJ2-7
D gene: TRBD2
CDR3 DNA: TGTGCCAGTAGTATCCGGGAGGCCTTGGGCTCCTACGAGCAGTACTTC
CDR3 protein: CASSIREALGSYEQYF

clone size: once
V gene: TRBV19
J gene: TRBJ2-3
D gene: NA
CDR3 DNA: TGTGCCAGTAGTACCACTGGAGTCCGAAGGGCAGATACGCAGTATTTT
CDR3 protein: CASSTTGVRRADTQYF

clone size: NA
V gene: TRBV5-5
J gene: TRBJ1-2
D gene: NA
CDR3 DNA: TGTGCCAGCAGCTTTAGGCGGGATGGCTACACCTTC
CDR3 protein: CASSFRRDGYTF

clone size: NA
V gene: TRBV9
J gene: TRBJ2-1
D gene: NA
CDR3 DNA: TGTGCCAGCAGCGTCGGGATATACAATGAGCAGTTCTTC
CDR3 protein: CASSVGIYNEQFF

clone size: NA
V gene: TRBV6-6
J gene: TRBJ1-1
D gene: NA
CDR3 DNA: TGTGCCAGCAAAGGGGGGGCCACTGAAGCTTTCTTT
CDR3 protein: CASKGGATEAFF

clone size: few
V gene: TRBV2
J gene: TRBJ1-5
D gene: TRBD1
CDR3 DNA: TGTGCCAGCAGAGACAGGGCCCGCAATCAGCCCCAGCATTTT
CDR3 protein: CASRDRARNQPQHF

clone size: NA
V gene: TRBV6-6
J gene: TRBJ1-4
D gene: TRBD1
CDR3 DNA: TGTGCCAGCAGTTACGGGACAGGGGTTAATGAAAAACTGTTTTTT
CDR3 protein: CASSYGTGVNEKLFF

clone size: NA
V gene: TRBV28
J gene: TRBJ1-5
D gene: NA
CDR3 DNA: TGTGCCAGCAGTCTAGGTAACCGGACTCCACCATTCCCGAGCAATCAGCCCCAGCATTTT
CDR3 protein: CASSLGNRTPPFPSNQPQHF

clone size: NA
V gene: TRBV5-1
J gene: TRBJ2-5
D gene: NA
CDR3 DNA: TGCGCCAGCAGGACGGGAATCCAAGAGACCCAGTACTTC
CDR3 protein: CASRTGIQETQYF

clone size: NA
V gene: TRBV7-9
J gene: TRBJ1-2
D gene: NA
CDR3 DNA: TGTGCCAGCACCCGGGAACCTGGCTACACCTTC
CDR3 protein: CASTREPGYTF

clone size: NA
V gene: TRBV25-1
J gene: TRBJ1-3
D gene: TRBD1
CDR3 DNA: TGTGCCAGCAACCCGGGACAGCTGAGCTCTGGAAACACCATATATTTT
CDR3 protein: CASNPGQLSSGNTIYF

clone size: NA
V gene: TRBV10-1
J gene: TRBJ2-1
D gene: NA
CDR3 DNA: TGCGCCAGCAGTGAGTCATTCGGGACACCGTTCTTC
CDR3 protein: CASSESFGTPFF

clone size: NA
V gene: TRBV9
J gene: TRBJ2-3
D gene: NA
CDR3 DNA: TGTGCCAGCAGCTCATATGGAGATACGCAGTATTTT
CDR3 protein: CASSSYGDTQYF

clone size: NA
V gene: TRBV7-9
J gene: TRBJ1-5
D gene: NA
CDR3 DNA: TGTGCCAGCAGCTTAGCATCTGGGAGCAGCAATCAGCCCCAGCATTTT
CDR3 protein: CASSLASGSSNQPQHF

clone size: NA
V gene: TRBV2
J gene: TRBJ2-7
D gene: TRBD2
CDR3 DNA: TGTGCCAGCAGACTAGCGGGAGTACAGCAGTACTTC
CDR3 protein: CASRLAGVQQYF

clone size: many
V gene: TRBV2
J gene: TRBJ1-1
D gene: NA
CDR3 DNA: TGTGCCAGCAGACGGGACGTTGGGGAACGAGCTTTCTTT
CDR3 protein: CASRRDVGERAFF

clone size: NA
V gene: TRBV7-9
J gene: TRBJ2-1
D gene: NA
CDR3 DNA: TGTGCCAGCAGCTTAGAGCGGGCTACGTACAATGAGCAGTTCTTC
CDR3 protein: CASSLERATYNEQFF

clone size: few
V gene: TRBV5-1
J gene: TRBJ2-3
D gene: NA
CDR3 DNA: TGCGCCAGCAGCCTGCGACACACAAGGCCGACTAGCACAGATACGCAGTATTTT
CDR3 protein: CASSLRHTRPTSTDTQYF

clone size: NA
V gene: TRBV29-1
J gene: TRBJ2-1
D gene: NA
CDR3 DNA: TGCAGCGTTGAAGCCCCGGGACCCTACAATGAGCAGTTCTTC
CDR3 protein: CSVEAPGPYNEQFF

clone size: few
V gene: TRBV6-1
J gene: TRBJ2-7
D gene: NA
CDR3 DNA: TGTGCCAGCAGTGAGGGGGCCGAGCAGTACTTC
CDR3 protein: CASSEGAEQYF

clone size: NA
V gene: TRBV2
J gene: TRBJ2-6
D gene: NA
CDR3 DNA: TGTGCCAGCAGTGAGTACTCCTCTGGGGCCAACGTCCTGACTTTC
CDR3 protein: CASSEYSSGANVLTF

clone size: NA
V gene: TRBV4-2
J gene: TRBJ1-4
D gene: TRBD1
CDR3 DNA: TGTGCCAGCAGCCAAGTAAGCCAGGGGGCGTGGGAAAAACTGTTTTTT
CDR3 protein: CASSQVSQGAWEKLFF

clone size: NA
V gene: TRBV7-8
J gene: TRBJ1-5
D gene: NA
CDR3 DNA: TGTGCCAGCAGTTTAACGGACGGATCCAATCAGCCCCAGCATTTT
CDR3 protein: CASSLTDGSNQPQHF

clone size: few
V gene: TRBV27
J gene: TRBJ2-7
D gene: TRBD2
CDR3 DNA: TGTGCCAGCAGCCCCCGGGCTAGCGGGAGTCGGTACTATGAGCAGTACTTC
CDR3 protein: CASSPRASGSRYYEQYF

clone size: NA
V gene: TRBV19
J gene: TRBJ2-1
D gene: NA
CDR3 DNA: TGTGCCAGTAGTATTAATAGGGCCTCGAAGTCCCGGGCACGGCAGTTCTTC
CDR3 protein: CASSINRASKSRARQFF

clone size: NA
V gene: TRBV7-6
J gene: TRBJ2-7
D gene: NA
CDR3 DNA: TGTGCCAGCAGCTTAGCAGCAGGGGCCCAATACGAGCAGTACTTC
CDR3 protein: CASSLAAGAQYEQYF

clone size: NA
V gene: TRBV5-6
J gene: TRBJ1-2
D gene: NA
CDR3 DNA: TGTGCCAGCAGCTTGGCAGGGGACGGCTACACCTTC
CDR3 protein: CASSLAGDGYTF

clone size: NA
V gene: TRBV5-6
J gene: TRBJ2-2
D gene: NA
CDR3 DNA: TGTGCCAGCAGCACAATTGTCCCCTTGGAGCGCACGAACACCGGGGAGCTGTTTTTT
CDR3 protein: CASSTIVPLERTNTGELFF

clone size: NA
V gene: TRBV30
J gene: TRBJ1-2
D gene: NA
CDR3 DNA: TGTGCCTGGAGTGTACTGGAAGGTAATGGCTACACCTTC
CDR3 protein: CAWSVLEGNGYTF

clone size: NA
V gene: TRBV19
J gene: TRBJ1-4
D gene: NA
CDR3 DNA: TGTGCCAGTAGTAGTCGGGGAGGAGGGGAAAAACTGTTTTTT
CDR3 protein: CASSSRGGGEKLFF

clone size: NA
V gene: TRBV10-3
J gene: TRBJ1-1
D gene: NA
CDR3 DNA: TGTGCCATCAGGGGAGAAGGACCGAACACTGAAGCTTTCTTT
CDR3 protein: CAIRGEGPNTEAFF

clone size: NA
V gene: TRBV6-1
J gene: TRBJ2-3
D gene: NA
CDR3 DNA: TGTGCCAGCAGTGAATCGCAAGCAGATACGCAGTATTTT
CDR3 protein: CASSESQADTQYF

clone size: NA
V gene: TRBV5-4
J gene: TRBJ2-1
D gene: TRBD2
CDR3 DNA: TGTGCCAGCAGCTTTGAAGCGGGAAGCTACAATGAGCAGTTCTTC
CDR3 protein: CASSFEAGSYNEQFF

clone size: NA
V gene: TRBV19
J gene: TRBJ2-3
D gene: NA
CDR3 DNA: TGTGCCAGTAGGCCAACCCAAACCTCAGATACGCAGTATTTT
CDR3 protein: CASRPTQTSDTQYF

clone size: few
V gene: TRBV19
J gene: TRBJ1-5
D gene: NA
CDR3 DNA: TGTGCCAGTAGTAACCAGAGGAATCAGCCCCAGCATTTT
CDR3 protein: CASSNQRNQPQHF

clone size: NA
V gene: TRBV6-1
J gene: TRBJ1-2
D gene: TRBD1
CDR3 DNA: TGTGCCAGCAGTCCGACAGGGTATGGCTACACCTTC
CDR3 protein: CASSPTGYGYTF

clone size: many
V gene: TRBV29-1
J gene: TRBJ2-2
D gene: TRBD2
CDR3 DNA: TGCAGCGTCCGCCTGGGCGGGAGTTTCACCGGGGAGCTGTTTTTT
CDR3 protein: CSVRLGGSFTGELFF

clone size: NA
V gene: TRBV5-4
J gene: TRBJ2-5
D gene: TRBD1
CDR3 DNA: TGTGCCAGCAGCTCGGGACAGGGAGAGACCCAGTACTTC
CDR3 protein: CASSSGQGETQYF

clone size: once
V gene: TRBV19
J gene: TRBJ2-3
D gene: TRBD1
CDR3 DNA: TGTGCCAGTGCTAGCAGGGGGCTGGACCGAAGTTCGCAGTATTTT
CDR3 protein: CASASRGLDRSSQYF